The next 25 T cell receptor beta chains were all read from a single sample in a study of blood T cell repertoires in COVID-19 (dated by TCRdb to the early 2020s). The receptor library was made with the immunoSEQ multiplex PCR assay. Drawn from immuneACCESS, this table holds only the in-frame rearrangements with V and J called that TCRdb kept. Clones are partly lost; checked studies trace under half to an unresolved V gene and leave the rest unexplained. Recorded for this sample are about 180,000 clones; around 85% of them occurred a single time. Together, the top ten hold 15% to 20% of the sample. The sequencing input was peripheral blood. These TCRs come from a person aged 70 to 79 with COVID-19, enrolled during active disease.

V gene TRBV30 combines with J gene TRBJ2-1, with TRBD2 matching 11 bases. The V gene end was trimmed by 3 bases and the J gene end by 5 bases; junction bases not matched to a gene: 3. CDR3 length: 14 residues. Per germline, CDR1 GTSNPN and CDR2 SVGIG (reference sequence). The CDR3: CAWRVAGGNNEQFF. Written as DNA, the CDR3 is TGTGCCTGGAGGGTAGCGGGAGGGAACAATGAGCAGTTCTTC.

The chain couples TRBV7-7 to TRBJ2-7, with TRBD1 matching 7 bases. Germline values: CDR1 SSHAT, CDR2 FNYEAQ (reference sequence). The CDR3 consists of 13 residues. The ends lost 5 bases at V and 5 bases at J; junction bases unmatched: 6. The CDR3 bases are TGTGCCAGCAGCGACAGGGTAGGAAACGAGCAGTACTTC. Its protein product is CASSDRVGNEQYF.

The CDR3: CATSPRLAGGPLSYNEQFF. The CDR3 coding sequence is TGTGCCACCAGTCCTAGACTAGCGGGAGGACCCCTCTCCTACAATGAGCAGTTCTTC. The chain is built from TRBV24-1 and TRBJ2-1, with 13 bases fitting TRBD2. CDR3 size: 19 residues. The germline gives CDR1 KGHDR, CDR2 SFDVKD. V was pared by 6 bases and J by 0 bases, with 10 bases of the junction left unmatched.

In this sample, this clone turned up once. The rearrangement links TRBV5-6 to TRBJ2-7; no definite D call. V lost 4 bases, J lost 0 bases, and 8 bases lay in between. Germline V gene lookup returns CDR1 SGHDT and CDR2 YYEEEE. The CDR3 has 13 amino acids. The CDR3 nucleotides read TGTGCCAGCAGCCTATCTAACTCCTACGAGCAGTACTTC. It yields the protein CASSLSNSYEQYF.

This rearrangement joins TRBV7-9 to TRBJ1-2, with D uncertain. The length of the CDR3 is 13 residues. The germline CDR1 and CDR2 sequences are SEHNR and FQNEAQ (reference sequence). Trimming stripped 3 bases from V and 4 bases from J, with 9 bases between. CDR3 in DNA: TGTGCCAGCAGCTTTGATGCGCCCTATGGCTACACCTTC. Its protein product is CASSFDAPYGYTF.

The chain carries TRBV7-2 and TRBJ2-4; 10 bases map to TRBD2. V was pared by 5 bases and J by 4 bases, with 14 bases of the junction left unmatched. Per germline, CDR1 SGHTA and CDR2 FQGNSA. The CDR3 extends over 18 amino acids. The chain's CDR3 is CASSVTYPGLAEKNIQYF. For the CDR3, the DNA is TGTGCCAGCAGCGTAACCTACCCCGGACTAGCGGAAAAAAACATTCAGTACTTC.

This clone was observed once. Other nucleotide sequences from this sample produce the same CDR3. V and J are TRBV7-9 and TRBJ2-5, with D perhaps matching TRBD2 (7 bases). This CDR3 spans 15 amino acids. The germline CDR1 and CDR2 sequences are SEHNR and FQNEAQ (reference sequence). The ends were cut back, 2 bases at V and 3 bases at J, with 13 bases in the middle. As DNA, the CDR3 is TGTGCCAGCAGCTTACGGCAGGGGAGGGAAGAGACCCAGTACTTC. It translates to CASSLRQGREETQYF.

The chain carries TRBV27 and TRBJ2-7; 10 bases fit TRBD1. The CDR3 contains 22 residues. The V gene's germline CDR1 is MNHEY and CDR2 SMNVEV (reference sequence). J gave up 4 bases and V 5 bases, and 29 bases lay outside the gene matches. DNA of the CDR3: TGTGCCAGCAGTCACAGTAAACCCGGGACAGGGGTTAGAAGCCTCCTGAGGTACGAGCAGTACTTC. Translating it yields CASSHSKPGTGVRSLLRYEQYF.

V gene TRBV13 combines with J gene TRBJ1-6; 7 bases fit TRBD1. The J segment lost 8 bases and the V segment lost 3 bases, leaving 7 bases of the junction unmatched. The CDR3 length is 15 residues. Looked up from germline, CDR1 is PRHDT and CDR2 is FYEKMQ (reference sequence). The CDR3 DNA follows: TGTGCCAGCAGCTTTAACAGGGGTCCCGATTCACCCCTCCACTTT. This gives the protein CASSFNRGPDSPLHF.

This chain uses TRBV6-6 with TRBJ1-6; D call uncertain. The CDR3 is 15 amino acids. The germline CDR1 and CDR2 sequences are MNHNY and SVGAGI (reference sequence). V was clipped by 7 bases and J by 7 bases, with 17 bases between them. The CDR3 bases are TGTGCCAGCATTCAAGCCAGGACGGGGAATTCACCCCTCCACTTT. Protein product: CASIQARTGNSPLHF.

This sequence joins TRBV7-9 and TRBJ2-2; 13 nucleotides line up with TRBD2. This CDR3 spans 17 amino acids. The germline CDR1 and CDR2 sequences are SEHNR and FQNEAQ (reference sequence). Losses at the gene ends were 4 bases for V and 5 bases for J; bases not matched to a gene: 7. The CDR3 loop is CASSSFGLAGETGELFF. In nucleotides, the CDR3 is TGTGCCAGCAGCTCTTTCGGACTAGCGGGAGAGACCGGGGAGCTGTTTTTT.

This rearrangement joins TRBV5-1 to TRBJ2-7; TRBD2 might be the D (6 bases). V was trimmed by 1 base and J by 1 base, leaving 12 bases between them. There are 15 residues in the CDR3. CDR1 is SGHRS, CDR2 YFSETQ, per germline. Here the CDR3 reads CASSLMAGGSYEQYF. In DNA, the CDR3 is TGCGCCAGCAGCTTGATGGCCGGGGGATCCTACGAGCAGTACTTC. The complete variable domain, with remaining parts taken from reference TRBV5-1 and TRBJ2-7, reads KAGVTQTPRYLIKTRGQQVTLSCSPISGHRSVSWYQQTPGQGLQFLFEYFSETQRNKGNFPGRFSGRQFSNSRSEMNVSTLELGDSALYLCASSLMAGGSYEQYFGPGTRLTVT.

In this sample, this clone turned up a few times. The rearrangement joins TRBV11-2 to TRBJ2-7, with 9 bases matching TRBD1. The CDR3 sequence is 17 residues long. CDR1 is SGHAT and CDR2 is FQNNGV in the germline V gene. The junction had 13 bases not matched to a gene; V was cut back by 1 base and J by 6 bases. The CDR3 DNA follows: TGTGCCAGCAGCTTAGGCCCCGGGACAGGGATTATGCGCGAGCAGTACTTC. It specifies CASSLGPGTGIMREQYF.

In its sample, this clone was seen a few times. CDR3 in amino acids: CASSVDGTDNEQFF. The CDR3 coding sequence is TGTGCCAGCAGCGTAGACGGGACTGATAATGAGCAGTTCTTC. This chain joins TRBV9 and TRBJ2-1, with a tentative D call TRBD2 (6 bases). This CDR3 contains 14 residues. V dropped 0 bases and J dropped 7 bases, with 11 bases sitting between them. From germline, CDR1 is SGDLS and CDR2 YYNGEE.

This clone was seen a single time. The V and J genes are TRBV5-1 and TRBJ2-7, with unresolved D. The V end lost 0 bases, the J end lost 6 bases, and 16 bases lay between the germline ends. The CDR3 sequence is 15 residues long. Germline V gene data show CDR1 as SGHRS and CDR2 as YFSETQ. The CDR3 nucleotides read TGCGCCAGCAGCTTGGCCCCTCTAGACTCGCCCGAGCAGTACTTC. Protein: CASSLAPLDSPEQYF.

The chain employs TRBV5-4 and TRBJ1-1, with 7 bases that match TRBD1. Germline CDR1 SGHNT, CDR2 YYREEE (reference sequence). The J segment lost 0 bases and the V segment lost 3 bases, leaving 8 bases of the junction unmatched. CDR3 length equals 16 residues. The CDR3 region has the DNA TGTGCCAGCAGCTCAAAAACCGGGACAGTGAACACTGAAGCTTTCTTT. This translates into CASSSKTGTVNTEAFF.

The genes are TRBV7-9 and TRBJ2-1; weak D call: TRBD1 (5 bases). The V and J ends lost 4 bases and 4 bases respectively, with 11 bases between them. The CDR3 spans 14 residues. Per the germline V gene, CDR1 is SEHNR and CDR2 is FQNEAQ (reference sequence). CDR3 sequence (DNA): TGTGCCAGCAGCTCCTTTAGACAGTACAATGAGCAGTTCTTC. As protein: CASSSFRQYNEQFF.

The chain is built from TRBV20-1 and TRBJ2-7; D not resolved. Per germline, CDR1 DFQATT and CDR2 SNEGSKA (reference sequence). Trimming removed 2 bases from V and 6 bases from J, with 5 bases in between. The CDR3 length is 10 residues. CDR3 protein: CSARTREQYF. The CDR3, as DNA: TGCAGTGCTAGAACTCGCGAGCAGTACTTC.

The chain uses TRBV5-3 and TRBJ1-5, with no clear D. TRBV5-3 is known as an ORF, though its function is uncertain. Trimming pared 7 bases from V and 7 bases from J, leaving 12 bases between. The CDR3 sequence is 12 residues long. The CDR3 here is CARPRLRQPQHF. The CDR3 bases are TGTGCCAGACCGAGGCTACGGCAGCCCCAGCATTTT.

V gene TRBV5-1 combines with J gene TRBJ1-1; a possible D gene is TRBD1 (5 bases). This CDR3 is built from 12 residues. The germline V gene encodes CDR1 SGHRS and CDR2 YFSETQ. Trimming pared 0 bases from V and 5 bases from J, leaving 5 bases between. This CDR3 reads CASSLDRTEAFF. DNA for the CDR3: TGCGCCAGCAGCTTGGACAGGACTGAAGCTTTCTTT.

This clone was detected only once. The rearrangement joins TRBV6-6 to TRBJ2-5; D possibly corresponds to TRBD2 (7 bases). The CDR3 is 12 amino acids. Germline lookup yields CDR1 MNHNY and CDR2 SVGAGI (reference sequence). Trimming pared 7 bases from V and 5 bases from J, leaving 11 bases between. The CDR3 loop reads CASKGEGETQYF. The CDR3 DNA sequence: TGTGCCAGCAAGGGGGAGGGGGAGACCCAGTACTTC.

This chain links TRBV7-9 with TRBJ1-1, with D maybe TRBD1 (6 bases). This CDR3 contains 16 residues. Germline V lookup: CDR1 SEHNR, CDR2 FQNEAQ (reference sequence). With 5 bases removed from V and 7 bases from J, the gap between germline ends came to 23 bases. For the CDR3, the DNA is TGTGCCAGCAGCCCAGAAGGGGCAGGGGTAACTCGTGAAGCTTTCTTT. Protein: CASSPEGAGVTREAFF.

This chain links TRBV7-3 with TRBJ2-3, with D tentatively TRBD1 (6 bases). The V gene's germline CDR1 is SGHTA and CDR2 FQGTGA. The length of the CDR3 is 13 residues. V was cut by 4 bases and J by 4 bases, with 9 bases left in between. The CDR3 nucleotides read TGTGCCAGCAGCTCCAAGGGGGCAGATACGCAGTATTTT. It specifies CASSSKGADTQYF.

This chain joins TRBV9 and TRBJ2-7; 12 positions match TRBD2. V lost 4 bases, J lost 0 bases, and 11 bases stayed unmatched. Germline assignment: CDR1 SGDLS and CDR2 YYNGEE. The CDR3 sequence is 18 residues long. The CDR3 region is CASSLYRLAGACSYEQYF. Written as DNA, the CDR3 is TGTGCCAGCAGCCTCTACCGACTAGCGGGAGCGTGCTCCTACGAGCAGTACTTC. Based on the CDR3 plus reference TRBV9 and TRBJ2-7, the full variable domain is DSGVTQTPKHLITATGQRVTLRCSPRSGDLSVYWYQQSLDQGLQFLIQYYNGEERAKGNILERFSAQQFPDLHSELNLSSLELGDSALYFCASSLYRLAGACSYEQYFGPGTRLTVT.

This clone was counted once. The chain carries TRBV21-1 and TRBJ1-4. TRBV21-1 is recorded as a pseudogene. This CDR3 comprises 16 residues. CDR3 amino acids: CASSLGGSRGNEKLFF. CDR3 bases: TGTGCCAGCAGCCTTGGGGGTTCGCGGGGTAATGAAAAACTGTTTTTT.